The source of this T cell receptor (beta chain) is a study of PD-1 blockade in mismatch repair-deficient tumors. Study information: Patients had 12 mismatch repair-deficient cancer types, all previously treated and progressing.

Mismatch repair deficiency was confirmed in all patients, by PCR or immunohistochemistry. The TCR-sequenced patients were a few responders to pembrolizumab. The J segment lost 1 base and the V segment lost 8 bases, leaving 6 bases of the junction unmatched. The CDR3 spans 15 residues. The germline gives CDR1 MNHEY, CDR2 SVGAGI. Assay: immunoSEQ multiplex PCR; the TCRdb copy retains only in-frame clones and omits some. The top ten clones hold over 7.5% of a sample with approximately 51,000 clones, over 70% of them seen once. The sequencing used peripheral blood, collected about 4.5 months after starting pembrolizumab. The chain recombines TRBV6-5 with TRBJ1-3; 9 bases are a match to TRBD1. This receptor was taken from an adult with mismatch repair-deficient cancer. The chain's CDR3 is CASQRDRDSGNTIYF. The CDR3 DNA sequence: TGTGCCAGCCAGCGGGACAGGGATTCTGGAAACACCATATATTTT.